This record concerns one TCR beta chain sequence. Data came from immunoSEQ multiplex PCR; TCRdb stores just in-frame clones and leaves some out. Found here are tens of thousands of clones, more than 85% of them singletons; the top ten hold 8.7%. The record originates from a study of OX40 agonist ivuxolimab in advanced cancers. Trimming removed 5 bases at V and 0 bases at J, with 13 bases between. Per germline, CDR1 LNHDA and CDR2 SQIVND (reference sequence). The length of the CDR3 is 15 residues. This TCR derives from an adult with an advanced solid tumor such as melanoma, head and neck, liver or kidney cancer. The sample consisted of CD4+ or CD8+ T cells sorted from blood, taken in a trial of the OX40 agonist ivuxolimab. This rearrangement joins TRBV19 to TRBJ1-1; weak D call: TRBD1 (5 bases). The CDR3 sequence is CASSPTGGMNTEAFF. The CDR3 nucleotides are TGTGCCAGTAGTCCCACAGGAGGTATGAACACTGAAGCTTTCTTT. Full variable domain (outside the CDR3, taken from reference TRBV19 and TRBJ1-1): DGGITQSPKYLFRKEGQNVTLSCEQNLNHDAMYWYRQDPGQGLRLIYYSQIVNDFQKGDIAEGYSVSREKKESFPLTVTSAQKNPTAFYLCASSPTGGMNTEAFFGQGTRLTVV.